This T cell receptor beta chain was recovered during a study of blood T cell repertoires in COVID-19. About the research overall: Samples of COVID-19 (acute and convalescent) were obtained from the United States, Italy and Spain. From T cells, B-cell-depleted T cells, or PBMCs came the material, which was cDNA or gDNA.

This clone has a single count. The CDR3 is 13 residues long. Per germline, CDR1 SGHRS and CDR2 YFSETQ. Trimming took 3 bases from V and 4 from J, leaving 11 bases between them. Original processing notes: By means of reference gene primer amplification, nucleated cell counts were estimated. Assay used: immunoSEQ multiplex PCR; TCRdb lists only in-frame clones, some missing. That table gives V, J and clone size, and the DNA gave D and trimming. The sample has some 200,000 clones; approximately 87% are singletons. This receptor was taken from a woman aged 45-59 years with acute or convalescent COVID-19. The genes are TRBV5-1 and TRBJ2-7; D is ambiguous. Sequencing input: peripheral blood. CDR3 region: CASSSALLYEQYF. The CDR3, as DNA: TGCGCCAGCAGCTCTGCACTACTTTACGAGCAGTACTTC. The whole variable domain, filled in from reference TRBV5-1 and TRBJ2-7, reads KAGVTQTPRYLIKTRGQQVTLSCSPISGHRSVSWYQQTPGQGLQFLFEYFSETQRNKGNFPGRFSGRQFSNSRSEMNVSTLELGDSALYLCASSSALLYEQYFGPGTRLTVT.